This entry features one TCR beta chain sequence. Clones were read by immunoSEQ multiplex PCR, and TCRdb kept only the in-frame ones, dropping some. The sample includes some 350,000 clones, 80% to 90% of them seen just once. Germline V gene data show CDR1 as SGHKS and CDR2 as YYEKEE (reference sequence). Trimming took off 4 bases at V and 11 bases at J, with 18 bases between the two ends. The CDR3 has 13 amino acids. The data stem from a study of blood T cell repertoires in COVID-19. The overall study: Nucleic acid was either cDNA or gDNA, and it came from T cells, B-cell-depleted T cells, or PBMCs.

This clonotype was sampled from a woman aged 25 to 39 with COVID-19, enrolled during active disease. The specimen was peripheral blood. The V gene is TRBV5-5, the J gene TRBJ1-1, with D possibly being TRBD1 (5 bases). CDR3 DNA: TGTGCCAGCAGCCCCGGCGGGGGAATCGGCGCTTTCTTT. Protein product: CASSPGGGIGAFF.